This T cell receptor (beta chain) originates from a study of vaccination effects on CD4 cells after COVID-19. Across the whole study: All participants had two doses of either the BNT162b2 or mRNA-1273 vaccine.

As to this clone: Its antigen is as yet unknown.

Before any sequencing was done, the ViraFEST assay used viral peptide pools to expand antigen-specific CD4+ T cells. Scientists isolated CD4+ T cells after a roughly ten-day culture period ended. Recipients of the vaccine had no prior SARS-CoV-2 infection and negative nucleocapsid antibodies. The culture medium for over 1.5 million PBMC per well included 9.5 to 10 IU/ml IL-2 and around 9.9 ug/ml peptides. This table comes from immunoSEQ multiplex PCR, and its TCRdb copy is limited to in-frame clones, with some not included. The profile shows fewer than 85,000 clones, over 70% of them singletons. Findings and limits, study-wide: Recruitment yielded few convalescent patients, and the study had no early post-infection timepoints.

The sequenced sample was CD4+ T cells from PBMCs cultured with SARS-CoV-2 spike peptides, obtained before COVID-19 vaccination. This clonotype originated in a human donor who received a COVID-19 vaccine.

The CDR3 region is CASSFRSAGTWNEQFF. In DNA, the CDR3 is TGTGCCAGCAGCTTCAGATCGGCAGGGACTTGGAATGAGCAGTTCTTC. The rearrangement joins TRBV7-9 to TRBJ2-1; TRBD2 might be the D (6 bases). This CDR3 is 16 amino acids long. V lost 3 bases and J lost 7, with 19 bases in between. Germline CDR1 reads SEHNR; CDR2 reads FQNEAQ (reference sequence).